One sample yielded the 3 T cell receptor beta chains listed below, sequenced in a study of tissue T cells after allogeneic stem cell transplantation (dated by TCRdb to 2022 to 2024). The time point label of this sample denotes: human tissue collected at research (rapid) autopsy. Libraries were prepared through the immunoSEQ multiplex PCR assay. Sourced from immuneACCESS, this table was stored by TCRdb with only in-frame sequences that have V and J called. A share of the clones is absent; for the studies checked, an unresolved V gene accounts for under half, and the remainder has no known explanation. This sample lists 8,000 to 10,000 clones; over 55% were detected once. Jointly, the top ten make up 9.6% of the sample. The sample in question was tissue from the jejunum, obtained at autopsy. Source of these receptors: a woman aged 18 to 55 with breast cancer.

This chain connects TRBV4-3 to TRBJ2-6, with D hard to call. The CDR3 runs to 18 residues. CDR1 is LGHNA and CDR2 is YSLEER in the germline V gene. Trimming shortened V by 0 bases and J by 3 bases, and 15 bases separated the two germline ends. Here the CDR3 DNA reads TGCGCCAGCAGCCAAGATGTGGTGCGGAGTATTGGGGCCAACGTCCTGACTTTC. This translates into CASSQDVVRSIGANVLTF.

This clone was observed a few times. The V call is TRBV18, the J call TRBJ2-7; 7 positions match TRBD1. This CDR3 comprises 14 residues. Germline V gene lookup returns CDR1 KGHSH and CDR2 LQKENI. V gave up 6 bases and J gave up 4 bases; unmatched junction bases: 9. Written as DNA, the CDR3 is TGTGCCAGCTCGATCGTGACAGGGAATTACGAGCAGTACTTC. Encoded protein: CASSIVTGNYEQYF.

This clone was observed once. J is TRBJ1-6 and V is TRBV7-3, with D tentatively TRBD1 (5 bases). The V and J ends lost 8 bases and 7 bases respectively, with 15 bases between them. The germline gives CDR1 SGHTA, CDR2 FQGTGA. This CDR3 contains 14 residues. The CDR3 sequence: CASGVGGRNSPLHF. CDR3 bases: TGTGCCAGCGGGGTCGGGGGAAGGAATTCACCCCTCCACTTT. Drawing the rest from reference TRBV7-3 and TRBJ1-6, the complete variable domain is GAGVSQTPSNKVTEKGKYVELRCDPISGHTALYWYRQSLGQGPEFLIYFQGTGAADDSGLPNDRFFAVRPEGSVSTLKIQRTERGDSAVYLCASGVGGRNSPLHFGNGTRLTVT.